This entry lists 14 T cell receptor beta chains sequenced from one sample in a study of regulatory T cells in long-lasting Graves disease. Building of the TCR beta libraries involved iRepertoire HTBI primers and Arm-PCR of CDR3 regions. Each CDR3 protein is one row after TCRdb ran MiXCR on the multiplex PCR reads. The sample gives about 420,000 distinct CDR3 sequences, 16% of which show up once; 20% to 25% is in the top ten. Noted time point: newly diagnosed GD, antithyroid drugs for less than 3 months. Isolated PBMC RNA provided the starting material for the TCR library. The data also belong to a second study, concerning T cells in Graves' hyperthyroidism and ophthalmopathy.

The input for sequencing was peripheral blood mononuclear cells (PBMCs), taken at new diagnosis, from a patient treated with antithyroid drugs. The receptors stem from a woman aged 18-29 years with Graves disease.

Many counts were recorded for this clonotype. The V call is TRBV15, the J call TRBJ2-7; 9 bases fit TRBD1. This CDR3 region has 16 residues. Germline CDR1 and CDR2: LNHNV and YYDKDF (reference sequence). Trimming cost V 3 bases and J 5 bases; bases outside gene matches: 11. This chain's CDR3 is CATSRAEGQGGDEQYF. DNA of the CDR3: TGTGCCACCAGCAGGGCAGAGGGACAGGGTGGCGACGAGCAGTACTTC.

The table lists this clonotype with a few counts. This chain's CDR3 is CAWTPIPTYNSPLHF. In DNA form, the CDR3 reads TGTGCCTGGACCCCTATACCGACCTATAATTCACCCCTCCACTTT. The rearrangement links TRBV30 to TRBJ1-6; D remains unclear. The CDR3 extends over 15 amino acids. Trimming removed 4 bases at V and 2 bases at J, with 12 bases between. Per the germline V gene, CDR1 is GTSNPN and CDR2 is SVGIG (reference sequence).

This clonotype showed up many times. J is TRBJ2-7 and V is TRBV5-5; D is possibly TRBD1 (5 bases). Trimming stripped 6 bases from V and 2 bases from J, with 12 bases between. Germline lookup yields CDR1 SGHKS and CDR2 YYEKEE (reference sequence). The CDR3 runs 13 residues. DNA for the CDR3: TGTGCCAGCACCGCAGGGCCGACCTACGAGCAGTACTTC. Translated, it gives CASTAGPTYEQYF. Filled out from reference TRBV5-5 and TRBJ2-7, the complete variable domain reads DAGVTQSPTHLIKTRGQQVTLRCSPISGHKSVSWYQQVLGQGPQFIFQYYEKEERGRGNFPDRFSARQFPNYSSELNVNALLLGDSALYLCASTAGPTYEQYFGPGTRLTVT.

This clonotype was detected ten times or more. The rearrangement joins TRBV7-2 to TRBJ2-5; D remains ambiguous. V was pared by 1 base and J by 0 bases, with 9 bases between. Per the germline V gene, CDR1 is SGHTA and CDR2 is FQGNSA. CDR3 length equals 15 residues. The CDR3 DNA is TGTGCCAGCAGCTTAGGGGCGATGTACCAAGAGACCCAGTACTTC. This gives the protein CASSLGAMYQETQYF.

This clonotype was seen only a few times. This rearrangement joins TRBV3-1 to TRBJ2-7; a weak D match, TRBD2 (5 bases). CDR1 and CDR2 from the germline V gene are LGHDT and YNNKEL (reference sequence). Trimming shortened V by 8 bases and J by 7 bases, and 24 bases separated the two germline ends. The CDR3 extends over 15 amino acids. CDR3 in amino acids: CASSPSGSSYNEQYF. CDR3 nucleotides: TGTGCCAGCTCCCCAAGCGGCAGCTCCTACAATGAGCAGTACTTC.

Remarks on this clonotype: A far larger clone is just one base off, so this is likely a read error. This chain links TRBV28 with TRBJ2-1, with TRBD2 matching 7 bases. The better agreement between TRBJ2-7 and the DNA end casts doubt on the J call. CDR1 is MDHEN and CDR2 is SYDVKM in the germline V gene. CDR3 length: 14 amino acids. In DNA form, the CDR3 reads TGTGCCGGCAGTTTAGGTGGGAGGGCCAACGAGCAGTACTTC. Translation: CAGSLGGRANEQYF.

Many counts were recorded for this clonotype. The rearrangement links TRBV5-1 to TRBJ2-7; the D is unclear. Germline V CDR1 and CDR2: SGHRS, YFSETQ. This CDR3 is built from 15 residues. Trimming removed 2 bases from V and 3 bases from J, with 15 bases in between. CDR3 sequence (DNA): TGCGCCAGCAGCTTCGAGTCGGGCAGACTCTACGAGCAGTACTTC. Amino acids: CASSFESGRLYEQYF.

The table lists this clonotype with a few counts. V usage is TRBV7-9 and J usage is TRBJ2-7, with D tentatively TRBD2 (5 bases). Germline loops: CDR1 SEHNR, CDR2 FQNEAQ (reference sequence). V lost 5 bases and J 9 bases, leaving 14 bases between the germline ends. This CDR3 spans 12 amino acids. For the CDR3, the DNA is TGTGCCAGCAGCCCCCCGGGGTCCGTGCAGTACTTC. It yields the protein CASSPPGSVQYF.

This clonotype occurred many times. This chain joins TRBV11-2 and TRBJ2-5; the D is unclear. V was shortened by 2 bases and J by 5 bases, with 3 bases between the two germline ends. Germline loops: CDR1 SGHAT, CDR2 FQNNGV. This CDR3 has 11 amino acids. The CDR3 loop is CASSLYETQYF. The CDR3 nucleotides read TGTGCCAGCAGCTTATATGAGACCCAGTACTTC.

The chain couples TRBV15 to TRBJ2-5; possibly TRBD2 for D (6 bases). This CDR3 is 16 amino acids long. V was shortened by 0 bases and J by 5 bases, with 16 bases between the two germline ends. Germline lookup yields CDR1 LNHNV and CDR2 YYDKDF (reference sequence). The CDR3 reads CATSRDGSGPRETQYF. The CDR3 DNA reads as TGTGCCACCAGCAGAGATGGGAGCGGGCCTCGGGAGACCCAGTACTTC.

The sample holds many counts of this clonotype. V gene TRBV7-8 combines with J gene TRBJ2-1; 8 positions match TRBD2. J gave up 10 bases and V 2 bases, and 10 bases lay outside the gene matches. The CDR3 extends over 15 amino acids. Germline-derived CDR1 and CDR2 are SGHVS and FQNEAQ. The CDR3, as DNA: TGTGCCAGCAGCTTACGATGGGTTAGCGGGAACGAGCAGTTCTTC. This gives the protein CASSLRWVSGNEQFF. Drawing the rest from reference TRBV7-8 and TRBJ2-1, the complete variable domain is GAGVSQSPRYKVAKRGQDVALRCDPISGHVSLFWYQQALGQGPEFLTYFQNEAQLDKSGLPSDRFFAERPEGSVSTLKIQRTQQEDSAVYLCASSLRWVSGNEQFFGPGTRLTVL.

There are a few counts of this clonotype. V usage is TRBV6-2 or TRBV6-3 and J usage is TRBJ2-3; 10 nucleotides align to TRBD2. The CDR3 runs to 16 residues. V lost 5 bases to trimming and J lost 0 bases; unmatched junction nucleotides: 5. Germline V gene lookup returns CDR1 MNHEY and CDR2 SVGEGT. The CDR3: CASSGASGSSTDTQYF. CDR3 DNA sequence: TGTGCCAGCAGTGGGGCTAGCGGGAGCAGCACAGATACGCAGTATTTT.

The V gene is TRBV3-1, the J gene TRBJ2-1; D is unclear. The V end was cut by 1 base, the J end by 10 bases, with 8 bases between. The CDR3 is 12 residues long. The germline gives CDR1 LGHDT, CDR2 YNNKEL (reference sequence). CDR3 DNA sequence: TGTGCCAGCAGCCAAGGCTCCTACGAGCAGTTCTTC. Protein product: CASSQGSYEQFF.

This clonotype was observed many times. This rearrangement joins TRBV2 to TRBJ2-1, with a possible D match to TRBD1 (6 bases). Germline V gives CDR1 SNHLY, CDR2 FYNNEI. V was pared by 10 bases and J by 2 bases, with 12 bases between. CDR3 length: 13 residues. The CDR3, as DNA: TGTGCCACCCGACAGGTTGCCTACAATGAGCAGTTCTTC. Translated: CATRQVAYNEQFF. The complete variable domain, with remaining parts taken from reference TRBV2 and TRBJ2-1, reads EPEVTQTPSHQVTQMGQEVILRCVPISNHLYFYWYRQILGQKVEFLVSFYNNEISEKSEIFDDQFSVERPDGSNFTLKIRSTKLEDSAMYFCATRQVAYNEQFFGPGTRLTVL.